The rows below give T cell receptor beta chains drawn from one sample of a study of blood T cell repertoires in COVID-19. Libraries were prepared by immunoSEQ multiplex PCR; TCRdb keeps only in-frame clonotypes and omits some of them. The table includes under 60,000 clones, approximately 80% detected once. The specimen was peripheral blood. The source is a man between 60 and 75 years old with acute or convalescent COVID-19. CDR3s include the opening cysteine and the closing phenylalanine or tryptophan. D genes are given only for firm matches. Size tells how often a clone was seen (once, few, many) or the class of an expanded clone, and some rows leave it out.

TGTGCCAGCAGCGGGACAGGGGGCCTTTCCTACAATGAGCAGTTCTTC	CASSGTGGLSYNEQFF	TRBJ2-1	few	TRBD1	TRBV9
TGTGCCAGCAGTTTTTCTTCAGGCGGGGAGGGTTCACCCCTCCACTTT	CASSFSSGGEGSPLHF	TRBJ1-6	NA	NA	TRBV6-5
TGTGCCAGTAGGGGGGACAGGGCAAGGGCCACTGAAGCTTTCTTT	CASRGDRARATEAFF	TRBJ1-1	NA	TRBD1	TRBV19
TGTGCCAGCAGCTCCCTCCGTTATGAGCAGTTCTTC	CASSSLRYEQFF	TRBJ2-1	NA	NA	TRBV7-2
TGTGCCAGCAGCTTACTAGCGGGGAACACCGGGGAGCTGTTTTTT	CASSLLAGNTGELFF	TRBJ2-2	NA	TRBD2	TRBV5-4
TGCGCCAGCAGCTCTGCGGGGACTTCAACTAATGAAAAACTGTTTTTT	CASSSAGTSTNEKLFF	TRBJ1-4	NA	NA	TRBV5-1
TGTGCCAGCAGCCTGGGGGAGGGAAGGGCCGGGGAGCTGTTTTTT	CASSLGEGRAGELFF	TRBJ2-2	NA	TRBD2	TRBV5-4
TGTGCCAGCAGCTCTGGGGTAGGAGGACGTTCACCCCTCCACTTT	CASSSGVGGRSPLHF	TRBJ1-6	once	NA	TRBV5-6
TGTGCCAGCAGTTCTTGGGGGACAGCGGGTGGAGGGACCCAGTACTTC	CASSSWGTAGGGTQYF	TRBJ2-5	NA	NA	TRBV5-6
TGCAGCGTTGATTTGACAGGGACGGAGGGCTACACCTTC	CSVDLTGTEGYTF	TRBJ1-2	few	TRBD1	TRBV29-1
TGTGCCAGCAGCTCGACTAGCGGGGCGGGGGAGACCCAGTACTTC	CASSSTSGAGETQYF	TRBJ2-5	NA	TRBD2	TRBV7-3
TGTGCCACCAGTGATTTGTCTAGCGGATACACAGATACGCAGTATTTT	CATSDLSSGYTDTQYF	TRBJ2-3	few	TRBD2	TRBV24-1
TGTGCCAGCAGCCCAAACAAAGACTCCTACAATGAGCAGTTCTTC	CASSPNKDSYNEQFF	TRBJ2-1	NA	NA	TRBV7-3
TGTGCCAGCAGAGGACAGGACGCTGGCTACACCTTC	CASRGQDAGYTF	TRBJ1-2	few	TRBD1	TRBV6-5
TGTGCCAGTAGTATATTTCCCAGGGCATCATCCAACTATGGCTACACCTTC	CASSIFPRASSNYGYTF	TRBJ1-2	NA	NA	TRBV19
TGTGCCAGTAGTCTAAGCGAGGTGAATGAGCAGTTCTTC	CASSLSEVNEQFF	TRBJ2-1	NA	NA	TRBV19
TGTGCCAGCAGCCCCCAGGGACAGGGTTGGGCCGGGGAGCTGTTTTTT	CASSPQGQGWAGELFF	TRBJ2-2	NA	TRBD1	TRBV9
TGTGCCAGCAGTTACGGGACAGATAGCAATCAGCCCCAGCATTTT	CASSYGTDSNQPQHF	TRBJ1-5	NA	TRBD1	TRBV6-5
TGTGCCACCGGACAGGGACGGGGCAATCAGCCCCAGCATTTT	CATGQGRGNQPQHF	TRBJ1-5	NA	TRBD1	TRBV24-1
TGTGCCAGCAGCTCCCGGACTAGCGGGGGCGAGGCAGATACGCAGTATTTT	CASSSRTSGGEADTQYF	TRBJ2-3	NA	TRBD2	TRBV9
TGTGCCAGCAGCTCCACCGAGAGGACTGAAGCTTTCTTT	CASSSTERTEAFF	TRBJ1-1	NA	NA	TRBV11-2
TGTGCCAGTAGTAAAGGGGGCAATGCTAATGAAAAACTGTTTTTT	CASSKGGNANEKLFF	TRBJ1-4	NA	TRBD1	TRBV19
TGTGCCAGCAGTTTTATGTCCAGGGGCGCTTATGGCTACACCTTC	CASSFMSRGAYGYTF	TRBJ1-2	NA	NA	TRBV28
TGTGCCAGCAGCACACAGCAAGACACTGAAGCTTTCTTT	CASSTQQDTEAFF	TRBJ1-1	NA	NA	TRBV14
TGTGCCAGCAGCGTAGGGGGTAGCGGGGGATCTAATACGCAGTATTTT	CASSVGGSGGSNTQYF	TRBJ2-3	NA	TRBD2	TRBV9
TGTGCCAGCTTAGGGGAGACACAGGGGGTCTATGGCTACACCTTC	CASLGETQGVYGYTF	TRBJ1-2	NA	TRBD1	TRBV25-1
TGTGCCTGGAGCTTCCGGGACAGGGGGCCGGGAGGGATGAACACTGAAGCTTTCTTT	CAWSFRDRGPGGMNTEAFF	TRBJ1-1	NA	TRBD1	TRBV30
TGTGCCAGCAGTTGGGGCAGGAGCTCCTACAATGAGCAGTTCTTC	CASSWGRSSYNEQFF	TRBJ2-1	NA	NA	TRBV27
TGTGCCAGCAGACCCGGGACAGGGGGTGCTTTCTTT	CASRPGTGGAFF	TRBJ1-1	NA	TRBD1	TRBV6-5
TGTGCCAGCAGCCCCTGGACTAGCGGGGGGACGTTCGCGAACTTC	CASSPWTSGGTFANF	TRBJ2-7	NA	TRBD2	TRBV5-6
TGTGCCAGCAGCACGAGGGTAAGGAGCTCCTACAATGAGCAGTTCTTC	CASSTRVRSSYNEQFF	TRBJ2-1	NA	NA	TRBV11-1
TGTGCCAGCAGTTTTAGGCGGAGCGATGAGCAGTTCTTC	CASSFRRSDEQFF	TRBJ2-1	NA	NA	TRBV12-3/TRBV12-4
TGTGCCAGTAGTCGGGACAGCAAGTATGGCTACACCTTC	CASSRDSKYGYTF	TRBJ1-2	NA	TRBD1	TRBV19
TGTGCCACCAGCAGAGCCCGGGTAGAAACTGAAGCTTTCTTT	CATSRARVETEAFF	TRBJ1-1	NA	NA	TRBV15
TGTGCCAGCTCACCACCGGGGGGACAGGGAAACATTCAGTACTTC	CASSPPGGQGNIQYF	TRBJ2-4	NA	TRBD1	TRBV18
TGCGCCAGCAGCTTGCAAAATGAGCAGTTCTTC	CASSLQNEQFF	TRBJ2-1	NA	NA	TRBV5-1
TGTGCCAGCAGTTACGAATCCCATAACCCACAGGGGCCCTACAATCAGCCCCAGCATTTT	CASSYESHNPQGPYNQPQHF	TRBJ1-5	NA	TRBD1	TRBV6-2/TRBV6-3
TGTGCCAGCAGTGATAGTAGACGGAGTACAGGGGGCGTGGAAGCTTTCTTT	CASSDSRRSTGGVEAFF	TRBJ1-1	NA	TRBD1	TRBV2
TGTGCCAGCAGTGACAGGTCGGGGTGGACCAAAAACATTCAGTACTTC	CASSDRSGWTKNIQYF	TRBJ2-4	NA	NA	TRBV6-2/TRBV6-3
TGTGCCAGCAGGTCATATATAGGGGCTGAAGCTTTCTTT	CASRSYIGAEAFF	TRBJ1-1	NA	NA	TRBV14
TGCGCCAGCAGAGGGCTAGCGGACAACAATGAGCAGTTCTTC	CASRGLADNNEQFF	TRBJ2-1	NA	TRBD2	TRBV5-1
TGTGCCTGGAGTGTTGCACTCTGGAATGAGCAGTTCTTC	CAWSVALWNEQFF	TRBJ2-1	NA	NA	TRBV30
TGTGCCAGCAGCCGAACTAGCGGGGGGGAAGAGACCCAGTACTTC	CASSRTSGGEETQYF	TRBJ2-5	few	TRBD2	TRBV7-6
TGTGCCAGTACTCAGAGGGCCGGGGATAGCAATCAGCCCCAGCATTTT	CASTQRAGDSNQPQHF	TRBJ1-5	NA	NA	TRBV19
TGTGCCAGCAGCTTAGGTGGCGGGACCCACACTGAAGCTTTCTTT	CASSLGGGTHTEAFF	TRBJ1-1	NA	NA	TRBV11-2
TGTGCCAGCTCACCACCAGGGGGCGGATATGGCTACACCTTC	CASSPPGGGYGYTF	TRBJ1-2	NA	TRBD1	TRBV18
TGTGCCAGTAGTATCCCTTTGGGCGGGGGAACCGGGGAGCTGTTTTTT	CASSIPLGGGTGELFF	TRBJ2-2	NA	TRBD2	TRBV19
TGTGCCAGCAGGACAGGGATCCAGCCCCAGCATTTT	CASRTGIQPQHF	TRBJ1-5	NA	NA	TRBV21-1
TGCGCCAGCAGCTTGGGTACAGGGGGCTCCCCTCAAGCTTTCTTT	CASSLGTGGSPQAFF	TRBJ1-1	NA	TRBD1	TRBV5-1